This passage covers 15 T cell receptor beta chains from one sample sequenced in a study of T-cell reconstitution after alpha-beta-depleted transplantation in children. A TCRbeta library incorporating unique molecular identifiers was prepared. Each CDR3 protein gets one entry after TCRdb re-called the PCR reads with MiXCR. The sample has approximately 250,000 distinct CDR3 sequences, about 26% seen once. The material sequenced was PBMCs, taken before TCRalphabeta/CD19-depleted stem cell transplant. Source of these receptors: a girl aged 2 to 10 with Fanconi anemia, due to receive a stem cell transplant.

This clonotype showed up just a few times. The chain joins TRBV29-1 to TRBJ1-1; the D is unclear. V was trimmed by 7 bases and J by 7 bases, leaving 10 bases between them. Germline CDR1 is SQVTM and CDR2 is ANQGSEA. This CDR3 is 10 amino acids long. The CDR3 region is CSAGISEAFF. The CDR3, as DNA: TGCAGCGCTGGGATCAGTGAAGCTTTCTTT.

V usage is TRBV7-2 and J usage is TRBJ2-7, with D possibly being TRBD2 (5 bases). Per germline, CDR1 SGHTA and CDR2 FQGNSA. V was pared by 1 base and J by 1 base, with 11 bases between. This CDR3 spans 15 amino acids. The CDR3 reads CASSLGYAGSYEQYF. The CDR3 DNA reads as TGTGCCAGCAGCTTAGGATACGCGGGTTCCTACGAGCAGTACTTC.

This clonotype has just a few counts. This chain connects TRBV20-1 to TRBJ2-4; TRBD2 aligns across 7 bases. The V segment lost 2 bases and the J segment 3 bases; nucleotides outside the gene matches: 7. Germline V gene sequence: CDR1 DFQATT, CDR2 SNEGSKA (reference sequence). There are 15 residues in the CDR3. The CDR3 DNA is TGCAGTGCTAGACGACCCCCGGGAGGCAAAAACATTCAGTACTTC. Encoded protein: CSARRPPGGKNIQYF.

The chain recombines TRBV28 with TRBJ2-7; TRBD1 might be the D (5 bases). In germline, CDR1 is MDHEN, CDR2 SYDVKM. Trimming removed 7 bases at V and 5 bases at J, with 15 bases between. The CDR3 runs 13 residues. The CDR3 reads CASNPSGNHEQYF. The CDR3 DNA sequence: TGTGCCAGCAACCCCTCAGGGAACCACGAGCAGTACTTC.

This clonotype has just a few counts. The rearrangement uses TRBV5-1 and TRBJ2-3; D is unclear. V lost 5 bases, J lost 9 bases, and 13 bases lay in between. The CDR3 extends over 12 amino acids. In germline, CDR1 is SGHRS, CDR2 YFSETQ. This chain's CDR3 is CASREESATQYF. For the CDR3, the DNA is TGCGCCAGCAGAGAGGAATCAGCGACGCAGTATTTT.

This chain uses TRBV4-1 with TRBJ2-4, with D hard to call. Deletions cut 0 bases from V and 3 bases from J, with 9 bases between. The length of the CDR3 is 15 residues. Germline CDR1 and CDR2: MGHRA and YSYEKL. DNA for the CDR3: TGCGCCAGCAGCCAAGATCAGAGAATCAAAAACATTCAGTACTTC. Translation: CASSQDQRIKNIQYF.

This clonotype has more than one count but fewer than ten. CDR3 protein: CSVKGGGGAEAFF. The CDR3 DNA reads TGCAGCGTTAAGGGGGGAGGTGGGGCTGAAGCTTTCTTT. The V gene is TRBV29-1, the J gene TRBJ1-1, with a possible D match to TRBD1 (6 bases). The V gene lost 5 bases and the J gene lost 6 bases, with 16 bases spanning the gap. The CDR3 is 13 amino acids. Germline-derived CDR1 and CDR2 are SQVTM and ANQGSEA.

The chain carries TRBV7-2 and TRBJ2-7; D possibly corresponds to TRBD2 (5 bases). Trimming cost V 5 bases and J 2 bases, with 13 bases left between them. Germline CDR1 SGHTA, CDR2 FQGNSA. This CDR3 has 14 residues. In nucleotides, the CDR3 is TGTGCCAGCAGCCAGCGCCGGGGTACCTACGAGCAGTACTTC. Residues: CASSQRRGTYEQYF. The full variable domain, in which reference TRBV7-2 and TRBJ2-7 provide the parts outside the CDR3, is GAGVSQSPSNKVTEKGKDVELRCDPISGHTALYWYRQSLGQGLEFLIYFQGNSAPDKSGLPSDRFSAERTGGSVSTLTIQRTQQEDSAVYLCASSQRRGTYEQYFGPGTRLTVT.

A few counts support this clonotype. This sequence joins TRBV29-1 and TRBJ2-1; 8 bases are a match to TRBD1. V lost 7 bases and J lost 3; bases outside the gene matches: 5. Germline CDR1 and CDR2: SQVTM and ANQGSEA. The CDR3 loop spans 13 amino acids. The CDR3 loop is CSAGQENYNEQFF. As DNA, the CDR3 is TGCAGCGCGGGACAGGAGAACTACAATGAGCAGTTCTTC.

This clonotype showed up many times. This chain links TRBV10-3 with TRBJ2-7; TRBD2 matches at 10 bases. The V gene's germline CDR1 is ENHRY and CDR2 SYGVKD. This CDR3 is 15 amino acids long. Trimming at V came to 4 bases and at J to 3 bases, leaving 6 bases not matched to a gene. Here the CDR3 reads CAISGRAGGLYEQYF. CDR3 in DNA: TGTGCCATCAGTGGAAGAGCGGGAGGGCTCTACGAGCAGTACTTC.

This clonotype was counted many times. J is TRBJ2-2 and V is TRBV7-2; TRBD2 might be the D (6 bases). Trimming took off 0 bases at V and 4 bases at J, with 21 bases between the two ends. In germline, CDR1 is SGHTA, CDR2 FQGNSA. The CDR3 contains 19 residues. The CDR3 sequence is CASSLAPQGSGLFTGELFF. The CDR3 bases are TGTGCCAGCAGCTTAGCCCCTCAGGGTAGCGGATTATTCACCGGGGAGCTGTTTTTT.

This clonotype was picked up many times. This sequence joins TRBV29-1 and TRBJ2-3; a weak D match, TRBD2 (7 bases). The CDR3 has 15 residues. Trimming removed 2 bases at V and 3 bases at J, with 15 bases between. CDR1 SQVTM and CDR2 ANQGSEA come from the germline V gene. The DNA of the CDR3 is TGCAGCGTTGAATCCCCGGGGGGCCCAACAGATACGCAGTATTTT. Protein sequence: CSVESPGGPTDTQYF.

The chain has TRBV3-1 and TRBJ2-7, with D maybe TRBD1 (5 bases). The V end was cut by 3 bases, the J end by 6 bases, with 15 bases between. This CDR3 spans 14 amino acids. Germline V gives CDR1 LGHDT, CDR2 YNNKEL (reference sequence). The CDR3 coding sequence is TGTGCCAGCAGCCAGGAGCTGTACAGGTTCGAGCAGTACTTC. It specifies CASSQELYRFEQYF.

This clonotype was picked up many times. V is TRBV12-3 or TRBV12-4 and J is TRBJ1-5; perhaps TRBD1 as D (5 bases). V dropped 5 bases and J dropped 2 bases, with 16 bases sitting between them. The CDR3 is 16 amino acids. The CDR3 DNA sequence: TGTGCCAGCAGTAACACCCGCAGGGTAGGCAATCAGCCCCAGCATTTT. This translates into CASSNTRRVGNQPQHF.

In its sample, this clonotype was seen a few times. As DNA, the CDR3 is TGTGCCAGCAGTTGGACAGGGGCGAACTCAGGAAACACCATATATTTT. It translates to CASSWTGANSGNTIYF. The V call is TRBV28, the J call TRBJ1-3; 9 bases are shared with TRBD1. Germline CDR1 and CDR2: MDHEN and SYDVKM. Unmatched junction bases numbered 8, after V lost 4 bases and J lost 4 bases. CDR3 length: 16 amino acids.